The 5 T cell receptor beta chains reported below all come from one sample, sequenced in a study of CD8+CD57+ T cells in acquired aplastic anemia. The template for TCR beta VDJ and CDR3 sequence profiling was genomic DNA. Using its own MiXCR run on the reads, TCRdb lists one record per CDR3 protein. Here the sample spans approximately 200,000 distinct CDR3 sequences, almost 50% being singletons. All patients picked for sequencing had shown, by flow cytometry, an expansion of CD8+CD57+ cells. The sample comprised sorted CD4+, CD8+, or CD8+CD57+ T cells (not recorded which) from PBMCs. The receptor source for this set is a human donor with aplastic anemia.

The CDR3 loop reads CSAQRDTNTGYTF. The CDR3 DNA follows: TGCAGTGCCCAACGGGACACGAACACTGGCTACACCTTC. The chain joins TRBV20-1 to TRBJ1-2; D may be TRBD1 (6 bases). Trimming left V 6 bases short and J 7 bases short, with 18 bases between. This CDR3 is built from 13 residues. The V gene's germline CDR1 is DFQATT and CDR2 SNEGSKA (reference sequence).

As for this clonotype: This clone may be a read error of a much larger clone one base away. The chain recombines TRBV19 with TRBJ2-3; D possibly corresponds to TRBD1 (5 bases). TRBJ1-5 explains the end of the DNA better; the J call may be wrong. CDR1 is LNHDA and CDR2 is SQIVND in the germline V gene (reference sequence). This CDR3 is built from 14 residues. CDR3 region: CASSGAGSTDTQHF. For the CDR3, the DNA is TGTGCCAGTAGCGGGGCCGGGAGCACAGATACGCAGCATTTT.

The gene calls are TRBV3-1 and TRBJ1-6; 9 bases line up with TRBD1. The CDR3 covers 15 residues. CDR1 is LGHDT and CDR2 is YNNKEL in the germline V gene (reference sequence). Trimming at V came to 3 bases and at J to 7 bases, leaving 4 bases not matched to a gene. The CDR3 DNA reads as TGTGCCAGCAGCCAGGGACAGGGCTACAATTCACCCCTCCACTTT. Translating gives CASSQGQGYNSPLHF.

The rearrangement joins TRBV25-1 to TRBJ2-7, with 8 bases identical to TRBD1. The CDR3 has 19 residues. CDR1 is MGHDK and CDR2 is SYGVNS in the germline V gene. Losses at the gene ends were 5 bases for V and 6 bases for J; bases not matched to a gene: 24. This CDR3 is CASSFRVFSRGRTPLEQYF. The CDR3 DNA follows: TGTGCCAGCAGTTTCAGGGTATTCAGCAGGGGGCGAACCCCACTCGAGCAGTACTTC.

This clonotype was observed at least ten times. The V gene is TRBV9, the J gene TRBJ2-3, with 10 bases lining up with TRBD1. The CDR3 loop spans 15 amino acids. Germline-derived CDR1 and CDR2 are SGDLS and YYNGEE. V was clipped by 5 bases and J by 6 bases; unmatched bases: 9. The CDR3 protein is CASRATGGLGDTQYF. The CDR3 bases are TGTGCCAGCAGGGCGACAGGGGGCTTGGGGGATACGCAGTATTTT.